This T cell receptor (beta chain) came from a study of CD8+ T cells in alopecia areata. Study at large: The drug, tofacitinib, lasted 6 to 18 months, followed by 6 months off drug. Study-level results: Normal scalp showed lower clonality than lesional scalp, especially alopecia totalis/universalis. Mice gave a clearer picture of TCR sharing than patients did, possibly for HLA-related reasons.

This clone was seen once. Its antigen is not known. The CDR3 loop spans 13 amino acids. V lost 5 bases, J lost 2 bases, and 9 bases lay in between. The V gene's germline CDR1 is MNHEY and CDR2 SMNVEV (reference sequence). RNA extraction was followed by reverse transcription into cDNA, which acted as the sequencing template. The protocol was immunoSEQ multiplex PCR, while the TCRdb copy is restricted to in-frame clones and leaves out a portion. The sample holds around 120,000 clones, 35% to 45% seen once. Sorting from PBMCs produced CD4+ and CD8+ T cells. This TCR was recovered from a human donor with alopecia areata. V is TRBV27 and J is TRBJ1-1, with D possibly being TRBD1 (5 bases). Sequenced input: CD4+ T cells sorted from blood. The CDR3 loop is CASSRWGNTEAFF. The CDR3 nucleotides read TGTGCCAGCAGTCGTTGGGGCAACACTGAAGCTTTCTTT.